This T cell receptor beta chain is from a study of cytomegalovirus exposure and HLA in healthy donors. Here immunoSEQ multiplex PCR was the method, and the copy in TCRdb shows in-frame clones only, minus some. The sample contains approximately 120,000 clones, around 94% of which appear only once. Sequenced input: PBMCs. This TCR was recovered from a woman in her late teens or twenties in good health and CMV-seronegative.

DNA of the CDR3: TGTGCCAGCAGTAGAGACAGCCTAAAAGATACGCAGTATTTT. It yields the protein CASSRDSLKDTQYF. The chain links TRBV6-1 to TRBJ2-3, with a tentative D call TRBD1 (5 bases). Germline V lookup: CDR1 MNHNS, CDR2 SASEGT. V was clipped by 5 bases and J by 5 bases, with 14 bases between them. The CDR3 totals 14 residues.